This entry lists 21 T cell receptor beta chains sequenced from one sample in a study of blood T cell repertoires in COVID-19. The method was immunoSEQ multiplex PCR; TCRdb's version includes in-frame clones alone and lacks a portion of them. The sample holds approximately 50,000 clones; over 75% are singletons and the top ten take 30% to 40%. Material: peripheral blood. Receptors were obtained from a man between 60 and 70 years old with COVID-19, enrolled during active disease.

CDR3: CASSPTVGGLAGAGGELFF. The CDR3 DNA reads TGTGCCAGCAGCCCAACAGTGGGAGGACTAGCGGGAGCAGGCGGGGAGCTGTTTTTT. The chain couples TRBV7-9 to TRBJ2-2; 13 bases fit TRBD2. V trimming: 5 bases; J trimming: 7 bases; junction bases outside the gene matches: 16. CDR1 is SEHNR and CDR2 is FQNEAQ in the germline V gene (reference sequence). This CDR3 spans 19 amino acids.

This chain joins TRBV19 and TRBJ2-7, with 12 bases matching TRBD2. CDR1 and CDR2 (germline): LNHDA, SQIVND (reference sequence). This CDR3 comprises 15 residues. With V trimmed by 5 bases and J by 1 base, 3 bases remained unmatched. The CDR3 region is CASSSLAGGSYEQYF. CDR3 sequence (DNA): TGTGCCAGTAGTTCACTAGCGGGGGGATCCTACGAGCAGTACTTC.

The V gene is TRBV5-4, the J gene TRBJ2-7, with 9 bases identical to TRBD1. J was trimmed by 2 bases and V by 7 bases; bases with no gene match: 4. CDR3 length: 13 amino acids. CDR1 and CDR2 from the germline V gene are SGHNT and YYREEE (reference sequence). The CDR3 is CASQQGAAYEQYF. CDR3 coding DNA: TGTGCCAGCCAACAGGGGGCGGCCTACGAGCAGTACTTC.

V is TRBV25-1 and J is TRBJ2-7; 11 bases are shared with TRBD1. V lost 4 bases, J lost 4 bases, and 9 bases stayed unmatched. This CDR3 is 16 amino acids long. Per the germline V gene, CDR1 is MGHDK and CDR2 is SYGVNS. The CDR3 loop reads CASSGRAGQGDYEQYF. The CDR3 bases are TGTGCCAGCAGTGGGAGGGCGGGACAGGGGGATTACGAGCAGTACTTC.

The chain links TRBV23-1 to TRBJ2-1, with D possibly being TRBD2 (6 bases). TRBV23-1 is identified as an open reading frame with a role that is uncertain. V dropped 6 bases and J dropped 7 bases, with 13 bases sitting between them. This CDR3 is 13 amino acids long. The CDR3 nucleotides read TGCGCCAGCAGGATGGGACTGCCAAATGAGCAGTTCTTC. Amino acids: CASRMGLPNEQFF.

The chain recombines TRBV29-1 with TRBJ2-2, with TRBD2 matching 11 bases. V dropped 6 bases and J dropped 3; count of bases not matched to a gene: 12. The germline V gene has CDR1 SQVTM and CDR2 ANQGSEA. The CDR3 extends over 17 amino acids. CDR3 coding DNA: TGCAGCGTACGAGATACCTTAGCGGGGGGGTACACCGGGGAGCTGTTTTTT. Protein: CSVRDTLAGGYTGELFF.

V gene TRBV3-1 (or the pseudogene TRBV3-2) combines with J gene TRBJ2-5, with 8 bases lining up with TRBD2. There are 14 residues in the CDR3. Germline V gene data show CDR1 as LGHDT and CDR2 as YNNKEL (reference sequence). The V and J ends lost 0 bases and 5 bases, in that order; junction bases with no gene match: 2. The CDR3 here is CASSQDGGRETQYF. The CDR3 DNA reads TGTGCCAGCAGCCAAGATGGCGGGAGGGAGACCCAGTACTTC.

The chain employs TRBV6-6 and TRBJ2-1, with no clear D. Trimming stripped 2 bases from V and 5 bases from J, with 10 bases between. The CDR3 sequence is 14 residues long. Germline-derived CDR1 and CDR2 are MNHNY and SVGAGI (reference sequence). CDR3 sequence reads: CASSYGKVDNEQFF. The CDR3, as DNA: TGTGCCAGCAGTTACGGCAAAGTGGACAATGAGCAGTTCTTC.

CDR3 sequence (DNA): TGTGCCATCAGCCGAGCGGGAGCTAGCACAGATACGCAGTATTTT. As protein: CAISRAGASTDTQYF. The rearrangement links TRBV10-3 to TRBJ2-3, with 8 bases matching TRBD2. V gave up 6 bases and J gave up 0 bases; unmatched junction bases: 5. Germline assignment: CDR1 ENHRY and CDR2 SYGVKD. The CDR3 length is 15 residues.

The chain has TRBV5-5 and TRBJ1-4, with D possibly matching TRBD1 (5 bases). V was cut by 0 bases and J by 8 bases, with 17 bases left in between. Per the germline V gene, CDR1 is SGHKS and CDR2 is YYEKEE (reference sequence). The CDR3 loop spans 16 amino acids. CDR3 bases: TGTGCCAGCAGCTTGGCCCCCGGGGGGGTGAGGGAAAAACTGTTTTTT. This sequence encodes CASSLAPGGVREKLFF.

This clone was seen a few times. The rearrangement uses TRBV3-1 (or the pseudogene TRBV3-2) and TRBJ1-2; 11 nucleotides align to TRBD1. After removal of 4 bases from V and 6 bases from J, the junction contained 10 bases not matched to a gene. Germline V gives CDR1 LGHDT, CDR2 YNNKEL (reference sequence). There are 16 residues in the CDR3. CDR3 sequence (DNA): TGTGCCAGCAGCCTACCTTCGAGGACAGGGGGCGATGGCTACACCTTC. Translating gives CASSLPSRTGGDGYTF.

V gene TRBV6-1 combines with J gene TRBJ1-2, with unresolved D. Trimming took off 1 base at V and 10 bases at J, with 13 bases between the two ends. Germline assignment: CDR1 MNHNS and CDR2 SASEGT. The CDR3 sequence is 13 residues long. The CDR3 loop reads CASSEGQAQIYTF. CDR3 DNA: TGTGCCAGCAGTGAAGGCCAGGCACAGATCTACACCTTC.

CDR3 sequence: CASSLGHRGGETQYF. CDR3 nucleotide sequence: TGTGCCAGCAGCTTGGGACACAGGGGCGGGGAGACCCAGTACTTC. This chain joins TRBV5-4 and TRBJ2-5, with 7 bases aligning to TRBD1. Unmatched junction bases numbered 7, after V lost 0 bases and J lost 5 bases. Germline assignment: CDR1 SGHNT and CDR2 YYREEE (reference sequence). The CDR3 runs 15 residues. Variable domain in full (rest from reference TRBV5-4 and TRBJ2-5): ETGVTQSPTHLIKTRGQQVTLRCSSQSGHNTVSWYQQALGQGPQFIFQYYREEENGRGNFPPRFSGLQFPNYSSELNVNALELDDSALYLCASSLGHRGGETQYFGPGTRLLVL.

J is TRBJ2-7 and V is TRBV6-5, with TRBD1 matching 10 bases. Per the germline V gene, CDR1 is MNHEY and CDR2 is SVGAGI. The CDR3 runs to 14 residues. Trimming removed 6 bases from V and 8 bases from J; junction bases left unmatched: 10. The CDR3 protein is CASRPGQGIGKQYF. The CDR3 bases are TGTGCCAGCAGACCGGGACAGGGGATCGGAAAGCAGTACTTC.

This clone was detected only a few times. The V gene is TRBV4-1, the J gene TRBJ2-7; 12 bases agree with TRBD2. Unmatched junction bases numbered 9, after V lost 0 bases and J lost 3 bases. The CDR3 runs 18 residues. Looked up from germline, CDR1 is MGHRA and CDR2 is YSYEKL. The CDR3 sequence: CASSQDRLAGGGNYEQYF. The CDR3 DNA reads TGCGCCAGCAGCCAAGATCGGCTAGCGGGAGGGGGAAACTACGAGCAGTACTTC.

The chain combines TRBV7-2 with TRBJ1-4; perhaps TRBD1 as D (6 bases). V lost 4 bases and J 8 bases, leaving 17 bases between the germline ends. The CDR3 runs to 15 residues. CDR1 is SGHTA, CDR2 FQGNSA, per germline. The CDR3 DNA is TGTGCCAGCAGCTCCCCACGGGGGGCGAGGGAAAAACTGTTTTTT. As protein: CASSSPRGAREKLFF.

The rearrangement uses TRBV13 and TRBJ1-4; TRBD1 is a possible D gene (6 bases). Germline assignment: CDR1 PRHDT and CDR2 FYEKMQ (reference sequence). The CDR3 totals 16 residues. Trimming pared 5 bases from V and 4 bases from J, leaving 17 bases between. CDR3 sequence: CASSPRGGGVNEKLFF. CDR3 in DNA: TGTGCCAGCAGCCCCCGAGGGGGGGGAGTTAATGAAAAACTGTTTTTT.

This clone was detected once. The chain couples TRBV5-6 to TRBJ2-1; perhaps TRBD1 as D (6 bases). The CDR3 extends over 14 amino acids. Trimming cost V 3 bases and J 9 bases, with 16 bases left between them. CDR1 is SGHDT and CDR2 is YYEEEE in the germline V gene. The CDR3 reads CASSSTHRAGEQFF. The CDR3 coding sequence is TGTGCCAGCAGCTCCACCCACAGGGCGGGTGAGCAGTTCTTC.

The chain is built from TRBV11-3 and TRBJ2-3; 8 positions match TRBD2. The CDR3 has 13 residues. Unmatched junction bases numbered 7, after V lost 5 bases and J lost 9 bases. The germline gives CDR1 SGHNT, CDR2 YENEEA. The CDR3 nucleotides read TGTGCCAGCAGCGCGGTCGGCGGGGGGACGCAGTATTTT. Its translation: CASSAVGGGTQYF.

This clone appeared once. The chain uses TRBV9 and TRBJ2-3; D possibly corresponds to TRBD2 (7 bases). V was shortened by 3 bases and J by 5 bases, with 25 bases between the two germline ends. Germline CDR1 and CDR2: SGDLS and YYNGEE. The CDR3 has 18 residues. CDR3 region: CASSASPPGRLDRDTQYF. CDR3 DNA: TGTGCCAGCAGCGCGTCCCCTCCCGGGAGGTTGGACAGAGATACGCAGTATTTT. Complete variable domain (other parts from reference TRBV9 and TRBJ2-3): DSGVTQTPKHLITATGQRVTLRCSPRSGDLSVYWYQQSLDQGLQFLIQYYNGEERAKGNILERFSAQQFPDLHSELNLSSLELGDSALYFCASSASPPGRLDRDTQYFGPGTRLTVL.

The V and J genes are TRBV29-1 and TRBJ1-4, with no clear D. Germline V gives CDR1 SQVTM, CDR2 ANQGSEA. The CDR3 contains 13 residues. With 3 bases removed from V and 4 bases from J, the gap between germline ends came to 9 bases. The CDR3 spells CSVEYSGNEKLFF. As DNA, the CDR3 is TGCAGCGTTGAGTATTCCGGTAATGAAAAACTGTTTTTT. The entire variable domain, with the rest obtained from reference TRBV29-1 and TRBJ1-4, is as follows: SAVISQKPSRDICQRGTSLTIQCQVDSQVTMMFWYRQQPGQSLTLIATANQGSEATYESGFVIDKFPISRPNLTFSTLTVSNMSPEDSSIYLCSVEYSGNEKLFFGSGTQLSVL.